This T cell receptor beta chain originates from a study of cytomegalovirus exposure and HLA in healthy donors. Study-wide context: Falling in the Caucasian-associated ancestry cluster were approximately 84% of 300 to 500 genotyped donors.

There are a few counts of this clone. What it binds is unknown. General study results and limits: About 87% or about 30% of the time was how often most TCR beta V segments were productive, according to an earlier analysis. It was approximately 150 TCR beta chains that were listed as cytomegalovirus-associated. In a later analysis, most CMV-associated TCR beta chains appeared HLA-restricted.

The PCR made use of 60 Vbeta and 13 Jbeta primers. The protocol was immunoSEQ multiplex PCR, while the TCRdb copy is restricted to in-frame clones and leaves out a portion. The data contain about 34,000 clones, approximately 67% of them singletons. Germline V gene lookup returns CDR1 SGDLS and CDR2 YYNGEE. V was trimmed by 7 bases and J by 0 bases, leaving 13 bases between them. The CDR3 extends over 14 amino acids. Source material: PBMCs. The receptor was isolated from a man between 40 and 49 years old in good health and CMV-seropositive. V usage is TRBV9 and J usage is TRBJ1-1; D unresolved. CDR3 loop: CASAPGGVNTEAFF. The CDR3 DNA is TGTGCCAGCGCACCCGGAGGTGTGAACACTGAAGCTTTCTTT.